This is a list of T cell receptor beta chains from one sample in a study of regulatory T cells in long-lasting Graves disease. MiXCR, applied by TCRdb to the multiplex PCR reads, yields one record per CDR3 protein. The sample carries 400,000 to 500,000 distinct CDR3 sequences, about 21% recorded once. This specimen was peripheral blood mononuclear cells (PBMCs), taken when the disease was refractory, from a patient treated with antithyroid drugs. The receptor source for this set is a female donor with Graves disease. Both conserved end residues are part of each CDR3. Each record gives: J gene, D gene, V gene, clone size, CDR3 protein, CDR3 DNA. D genes are given only for firm matches. Clone size appears in some rows only: once, few, many, or a class for an expanded clone.

j_gene: TRBJ2-2
d_gene: NA
v_gene: TRBV5-1
abundance: NA
CDR3aa: CASSFLATSGELFF
CDR3nt: TGCGCCAGCAGCTTCCTAGCGACCTCCGGGGAGCTGTTTTTT

j_gene: TRBJ2-1
d_gene: NA
v_gene: TRBV28
abundance: NA
CDR3aa: CASSSFPNEQFF
CDR3nt: TGTGCCAGCAGTTCCTTTCCCAATGAGCAGTTCTTC

j_gene: TRBJ1-5
d_gene: NA
v_gene: TRBV29-1
abundance: NA
CDR3aa: CGVEDGDQPQHF
CDR3nt: TGCGGCGTTGAAGACGGGGATCAGCCCCAGCATTTT

j_gene: TRBJ2-5
d_gene: NA
v_gene: TRBV24-1
abundance: many
CDR3aa: CATRGGLDQETQYF
CDR3nt: TGTGCCACCAGAGGCGGTTTGGACCAAGAGACCCAGTACTTC

j_gene: TRBJ2-5
d_gene: TRBD1
v_gene: TRBV18
abundance: NA
CDR3aa: CASSPPDRAKKTQYF
CDR3nt: TGTGCCAGCTCACCACCGGACAGGGCCAAGAAGACCCAGTACTTC

j_gene: TRBJ2-1
d_gene: NA
v_gene: TRBV6-4
abundance: once
CDR3aa: CASTMTNGGYNEQFF
CDR3nt: TGTGCCAGCACTATGACTAACGGAGGTTACAATGAGCAGTTCTTC

j_gene: TRBJ2-7
d_gene: NA
v_gene: TRBV3-1
abundance: many
CDR3aa: CASSQGHGAYEQYF
CDR3nt: TGTGCCAGCAGCCAGGGACACGGGGCGTACGAGCAGTACTTC

j_gene: TRBJ2-7
d_gene: TRBD1
v_gene: TRBV19
abundance: few
CDR3aa: CASSITGGEQYF
CDR3nt: TGTGCCAGTAGTATCACAGGGGGCGAGCAGTACTTC

j_gene: TRBJ2-7
d_gene: NA
v_gene: TRBV28
abundance: many
CDR3aa: CASSHPRDLDDEQYF
CDR3nt: TGTGCCAGCAGCCATCCCCGGGACCTGGACGACGAGCAGTACTTC

j_gene: TRBJ2-5
d_gene: NA
v_gene: TRBV28
abundance: many
CDR3aa: CASSLYVARTRDNEETQYF
CDR3nt: TGTGCCAGCAGTTTATACGTTGCCAGAACCCGGGACAATGAAGAGACCCAGTACTTC

j_gene: TRBJ2-2
d_gene: TRBD2
v_gene: TRBV7-6
abundance: NA
CDR3aa: CASSLVVIGGRSPGELFF
CDR3nt: TGTGCCAGCAGCTTAGTGGTGATTGGCGGGAGAAGTCCCGGGGAGCTGTTTTTT